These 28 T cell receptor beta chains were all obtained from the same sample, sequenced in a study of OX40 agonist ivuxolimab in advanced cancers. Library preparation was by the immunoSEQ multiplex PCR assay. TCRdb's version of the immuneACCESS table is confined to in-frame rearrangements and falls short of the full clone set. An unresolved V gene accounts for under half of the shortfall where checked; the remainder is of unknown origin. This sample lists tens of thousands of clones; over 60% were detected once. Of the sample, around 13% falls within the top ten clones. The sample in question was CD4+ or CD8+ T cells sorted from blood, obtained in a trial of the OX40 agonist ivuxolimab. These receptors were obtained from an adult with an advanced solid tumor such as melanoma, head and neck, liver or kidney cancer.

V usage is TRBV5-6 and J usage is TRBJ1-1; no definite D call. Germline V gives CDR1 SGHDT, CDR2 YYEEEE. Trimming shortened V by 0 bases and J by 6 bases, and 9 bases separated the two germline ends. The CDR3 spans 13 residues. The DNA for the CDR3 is TGTGCCAGCAGCTTGGCCTCGGGCCCTGAAGCTTTCTTT. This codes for CASSLASGPEAFF.

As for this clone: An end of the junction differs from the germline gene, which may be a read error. CDR3 sequence reads: CASSLVSDTQYF. Written as DNA, the CDR3 is TGTGCCAGCAGCTTGGTATCAGATACGCAGTATTTT. The chain recombines TRBV5-3 with TRBJ2-3; D is ambiguous. TRBV5-3 is designated an ORF whose function remains uncertain. This CDR3 has 12 residues.

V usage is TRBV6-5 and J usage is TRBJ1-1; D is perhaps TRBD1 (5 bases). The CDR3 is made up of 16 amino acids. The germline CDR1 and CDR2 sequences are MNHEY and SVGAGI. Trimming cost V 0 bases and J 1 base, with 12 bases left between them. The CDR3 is CASSYSVAGQNTEAFF. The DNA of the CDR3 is TGTGCCAGCAGTTACTCGGTCGCAGGGCAGAACACTGAAGCTTTCTTT.

CDR3 nucleotide sequence: TGCGCCAGCAGCCAAGAAGCCCGGGACAGATACACAGATACGCAGTATTTT. This encodes CASSQEARDRYTDTQYF. The J gene is TRBJ2-3, the V gene TRBV4-3, with 7 bases lining up with TRBD1. This CDR3 is built from 17 residues. V lost 0 bases, J lost 2 bases, and 8 bases stayed unmatched. CDR1 is LGHNA, CDR2 YSLEER, per germline.

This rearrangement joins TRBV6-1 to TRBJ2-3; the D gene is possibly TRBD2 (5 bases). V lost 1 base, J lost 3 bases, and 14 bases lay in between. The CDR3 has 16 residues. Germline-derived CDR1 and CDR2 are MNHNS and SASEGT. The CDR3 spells CASSEEEGLWTDTQYF. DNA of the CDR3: TGTGCCAGCAGTGAAGAAGAGGGTTTGTGGACAGATACGCAGTATTTT.

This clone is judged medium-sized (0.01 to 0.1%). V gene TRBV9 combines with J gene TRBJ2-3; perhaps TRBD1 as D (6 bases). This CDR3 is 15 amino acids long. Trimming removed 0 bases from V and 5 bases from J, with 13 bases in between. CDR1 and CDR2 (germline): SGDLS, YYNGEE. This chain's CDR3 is CASSVEGDSGDTQYF. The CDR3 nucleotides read TGTGCCAGCAGCGTAGAGGGGGATAGTGGAGATACGCAGTATTTT.

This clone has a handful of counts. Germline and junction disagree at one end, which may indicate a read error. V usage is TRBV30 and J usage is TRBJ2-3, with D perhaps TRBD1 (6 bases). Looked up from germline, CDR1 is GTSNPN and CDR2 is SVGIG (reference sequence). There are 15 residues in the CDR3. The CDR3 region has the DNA TGTGCCTCGAGCCACGCAGGGGATGGCACACATACGCAGTCTTTT. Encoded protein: CASSHAGDGTHTQSF.

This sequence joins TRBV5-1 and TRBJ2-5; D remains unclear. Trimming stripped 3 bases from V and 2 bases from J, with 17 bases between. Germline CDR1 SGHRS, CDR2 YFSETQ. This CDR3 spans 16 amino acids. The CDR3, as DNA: TGCGCCAGCAGCTCTCCAGCGTGGAGATATCAAGAGACCCAGTACTTC. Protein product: CASSSPAWRYQETQYF.

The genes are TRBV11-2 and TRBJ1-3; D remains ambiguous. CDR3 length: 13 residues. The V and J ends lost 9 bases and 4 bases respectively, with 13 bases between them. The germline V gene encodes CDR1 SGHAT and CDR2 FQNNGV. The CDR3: CASSLYPGNTIYF. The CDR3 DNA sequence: TGTGCCAGTTCATTGTACCCGGGAAACACCATATATTTT.

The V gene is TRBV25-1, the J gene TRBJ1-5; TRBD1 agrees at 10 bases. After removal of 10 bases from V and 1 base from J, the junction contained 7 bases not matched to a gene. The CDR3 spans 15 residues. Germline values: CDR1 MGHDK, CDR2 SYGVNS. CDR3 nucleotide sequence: TGTGCCACCCCCCCGGGACAGGGGAGCAATCAGCCCCAGCATTTT. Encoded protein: CATPPGQGSNQPQHF.

DNA for the CDR3: TGTGCCAGCAGCTTAACAGGGTCTGGAAACACCATATATTTT. It encodes CASSLTGSGNTIYF. The J gene is TRBJ1-3, the V gene TRBV7-6; TRBD1 might be the D (6 bases). Germline V gives CDR1 SGHVS, CDR2 FNYEAQ. V lost 2 bases to trimming and J lost 1 base, with 6 bases between them. This CDR3 spans 14 amino acids. The variable domain in full, completed from reference TRBV7-6 and TRBJ1-3, reads GAGVSQSPRYKVTKRGQDVALRCDPISGHVSLYWYRQALGQGPEFLTYFNYEAQQDKSGLPNDRFSAERPEGSISTLTIQRTEQRDSAMYRCASSLTGSGNTIYFGEGSWLTVV.

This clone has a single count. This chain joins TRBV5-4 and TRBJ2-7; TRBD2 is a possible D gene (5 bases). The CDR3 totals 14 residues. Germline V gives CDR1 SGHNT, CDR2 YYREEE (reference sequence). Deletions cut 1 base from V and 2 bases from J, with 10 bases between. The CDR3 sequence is CASSLSTRAYEQYF. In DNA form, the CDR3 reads TGTGCCAGCAGCTTGAGCACTAGGGCCTACGAGCAGTACTTC.

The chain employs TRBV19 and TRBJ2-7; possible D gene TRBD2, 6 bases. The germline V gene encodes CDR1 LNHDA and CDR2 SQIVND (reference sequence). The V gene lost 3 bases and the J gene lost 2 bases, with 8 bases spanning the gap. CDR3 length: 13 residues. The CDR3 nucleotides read TGTGCCAGTAGTATGGGGGAGGCCTACGAGCAGTACTTC. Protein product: CASSMGEAYEQYF.

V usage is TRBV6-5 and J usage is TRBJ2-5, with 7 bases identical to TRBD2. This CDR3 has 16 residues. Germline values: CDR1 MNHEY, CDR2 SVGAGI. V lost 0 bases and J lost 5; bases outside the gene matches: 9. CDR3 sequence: CASSYSGGEGQETQYF. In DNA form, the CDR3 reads TGTGCCAGCAGTTACTCAGGCGGGGAGGGGCAGGAGACCCAGTACTTC.

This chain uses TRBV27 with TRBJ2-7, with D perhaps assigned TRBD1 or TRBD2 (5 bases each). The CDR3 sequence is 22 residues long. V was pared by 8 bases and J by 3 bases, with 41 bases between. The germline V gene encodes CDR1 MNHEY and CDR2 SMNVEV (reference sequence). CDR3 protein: CASGAYKAVTLWDPHPLYEQYF. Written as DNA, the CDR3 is TGTGCCAGCGGGGCCTACAAAGCTGTAACATTGTGGGACCCCCATCCCCTCTACGAGCAGTACTTC.

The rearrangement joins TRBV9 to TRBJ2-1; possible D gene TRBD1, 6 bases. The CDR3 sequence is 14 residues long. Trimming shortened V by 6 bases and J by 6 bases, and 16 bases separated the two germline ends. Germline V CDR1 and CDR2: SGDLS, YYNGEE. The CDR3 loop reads CASMGAGLANEQFF. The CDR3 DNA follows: TGTGCCAGCATGGGGGCAGGGTTGGCCAATGAGCAGTTCTTC.

CDR3: CASSFSGITKSYNSPLHF. The CDR3 DNA reads TGTGCCAGCAGTTTTTCGGGTATTACCAAGTCCTATAATTCACCCCTCCACTTT. The chain links TRBV27 to TRBJ1-6, with no clear D. V lost 3 bases and J 1 base, leaving 16 bases between the germline ends. The germline gives CDR1 MNHEY, CDR2 SMNVEV (reference sequence). The CDR3 spans 18 residues.

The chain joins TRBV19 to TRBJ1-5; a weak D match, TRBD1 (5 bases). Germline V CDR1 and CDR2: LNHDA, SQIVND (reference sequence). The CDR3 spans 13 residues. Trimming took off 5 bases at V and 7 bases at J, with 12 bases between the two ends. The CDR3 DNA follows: TGTGCCAGTAGTCCCCAGGGAGCCCAGCCCCAGCATTTT. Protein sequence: CASSPQGAQPQHF.

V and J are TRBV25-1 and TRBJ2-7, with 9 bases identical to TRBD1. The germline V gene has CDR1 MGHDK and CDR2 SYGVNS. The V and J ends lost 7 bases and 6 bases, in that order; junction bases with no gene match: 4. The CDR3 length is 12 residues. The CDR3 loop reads CASNGQGSEQYF. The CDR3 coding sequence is TGTGCCAGCAATGGACAGGGGTCCGAGCAGTACTTC.

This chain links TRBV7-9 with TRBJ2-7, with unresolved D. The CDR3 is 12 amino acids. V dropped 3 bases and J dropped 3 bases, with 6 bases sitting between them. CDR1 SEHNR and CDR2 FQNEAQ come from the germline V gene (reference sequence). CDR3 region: CASSLGVYEQYF. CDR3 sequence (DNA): TGTGCCAGCAGCTTGGGTGTCTACGAGCAGTACTTC.

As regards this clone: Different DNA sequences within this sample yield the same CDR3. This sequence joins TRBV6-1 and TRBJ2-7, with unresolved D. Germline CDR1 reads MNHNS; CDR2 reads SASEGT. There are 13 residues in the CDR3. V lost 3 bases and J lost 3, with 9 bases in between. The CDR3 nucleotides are TGTGCCAGCAGTGACGGATTGTACTACGAGCAGTACTTC. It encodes CASSDGLYYEQYF.

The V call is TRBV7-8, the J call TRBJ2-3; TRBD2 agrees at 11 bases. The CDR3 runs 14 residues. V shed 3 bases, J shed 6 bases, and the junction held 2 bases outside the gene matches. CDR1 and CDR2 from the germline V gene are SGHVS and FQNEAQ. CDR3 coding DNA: TGTGCCAGCAGCTTTAGCGGGGGGGCGGATACGCAGTATTTT. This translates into CASSFSGGADTQYF.

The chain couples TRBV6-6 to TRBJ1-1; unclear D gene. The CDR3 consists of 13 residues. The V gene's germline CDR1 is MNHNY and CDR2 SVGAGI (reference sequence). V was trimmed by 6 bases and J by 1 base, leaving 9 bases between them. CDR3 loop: CASSLDWNTEAFF. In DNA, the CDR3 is TGTGCCAGCAGCCTGGACTGGAACACTGAAGCTTTCTTT.

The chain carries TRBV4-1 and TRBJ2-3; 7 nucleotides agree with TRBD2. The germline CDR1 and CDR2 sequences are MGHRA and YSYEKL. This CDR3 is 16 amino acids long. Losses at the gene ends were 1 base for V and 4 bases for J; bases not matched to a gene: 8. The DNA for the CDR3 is TGCGCCAGCAGCCAAGCGTTGGGACTATTCGCAGATACGCAGTATTTT. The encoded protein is CASSQALGLFADTQYF.

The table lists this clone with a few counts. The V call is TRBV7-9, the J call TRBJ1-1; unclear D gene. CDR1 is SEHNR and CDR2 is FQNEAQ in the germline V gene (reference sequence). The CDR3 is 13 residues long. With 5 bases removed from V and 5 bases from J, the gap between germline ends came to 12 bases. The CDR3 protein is CASSTDRGTEAFF. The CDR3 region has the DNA TGTGCCAGCAGCACCGACCGTGGGACTGAAGCTTTCTTT. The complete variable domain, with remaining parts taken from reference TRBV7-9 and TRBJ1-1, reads DTGVSQNPRHKITKRGQNVTFRCDPISEHNRLYWYRQTLGQGPEFLTYFQNEAQLEKSRLLSDRFSAERPKGSFSTLEIQRTEQGDSAMYLCASSTDRGTEAFFGQGTRLTVV.

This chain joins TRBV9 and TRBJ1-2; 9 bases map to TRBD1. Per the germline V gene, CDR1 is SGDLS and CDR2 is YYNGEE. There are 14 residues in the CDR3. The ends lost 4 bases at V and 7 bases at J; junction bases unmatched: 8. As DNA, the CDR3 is TGTGCCAGCAGCATAGGACAGGGGAAAAGTGGCTACACCTTC. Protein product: CASSIGQGKSGYTF. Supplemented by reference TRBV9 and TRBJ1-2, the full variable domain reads DSGVTQTPKHLITATGQRVTLRCSPRSGDLSVYWYQQSLDQGLQFLIQYYNGEERAKGNILERFSAQQFPDLHSELNLSSLELGDSALYFCASSIGQGKSGYTFGSGTRLTVV.

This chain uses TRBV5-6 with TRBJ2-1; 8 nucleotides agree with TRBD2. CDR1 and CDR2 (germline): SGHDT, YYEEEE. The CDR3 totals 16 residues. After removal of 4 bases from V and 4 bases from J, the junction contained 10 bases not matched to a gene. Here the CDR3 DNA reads TGTGCCAGCAGCCCTACTAGCGGCTCCTTTTACAATGAGCAGTTCTTC. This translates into CASSPTSGSFYNEQFF.

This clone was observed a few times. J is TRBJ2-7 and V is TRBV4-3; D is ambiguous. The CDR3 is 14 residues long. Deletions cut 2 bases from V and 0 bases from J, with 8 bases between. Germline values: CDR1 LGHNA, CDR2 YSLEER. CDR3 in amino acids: CASSQQASSYEQYF. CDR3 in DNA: TGCGCCAGCAGCCAACAGGCAAGCTCCTACGAGCAGTACTTC.